The rows below give T cell receptor beta chains drawn from one sample of a study of cytomegalovirus exposure and HLA in healthy donors. Clones were read by immunoSEQ multiplex PCR, and TCRdb kept only the in-frame ones, dropping some. The sample has 100,000 to 150,000 clones, just over 75% seen once; the top ten hold approximately 1.8%. Sequencing was performed on PBMCs. Source of these receptors: a woman in her forties or fifties in good health and CMV-seronegative. CDR3s include the opening cysteine and the closing phenylalanine or tryptophan. The order of the fields is J gene, D gene, clone size, V gene, CDR3 protein, CDR3 DNA. A D gene is named only where the DNA matches it firmly. Not all rows give a size; the values are once, few, many and, for expanded clones, a class.

J gene: TRBJ1-5; D gene: -; clone size: few; V gene: TRBV4-1; CDR3 protein: CASSQDPGNSNQPQHF; CDR3 DNA: TGCGCCAGCAGCCAAGACCCCGGTAATAGCAATCAGCCCCAGCATTTT
J gene: TRBJ1-5; D gene: -; clone size: -; V gene: TRBV30; CDR3 protein: CAWSVLGGRTQPQHF; CDR3 DNA: TGTGCCTGGAGTGTACTTGGGGGCAGGACTCAGCCCCAGCATTTT
J gene: TRBJ1-5; D gene: TRBD1; clone size: -; V gene: TRBV29-1; CDR3 protein: CSVGQGSNQPQHF; CDR3 DNA: TGCAGCGTTGGACAGGGGAGCAATCAGCCCCAGCATTTT
J gene: TRBJ2-3; D gene: -; clone size: -; V gene: TRBV5-1; CDR3 protein: CASNMIGGSTDTQYF; CDR3 DNA: TGCGCCAGCAACATGATCGGCGGGAGCACAGATACGCAGTATTTT
J gene: TRBJ2-2; D gene: -; clone size: -; V gene: TRBV30; CDR3 protein: CAWRDSPSGELFF; CDR3 DNA: TGTGCCTGGAGGGACAGCCCGTCCGGGGAGCTGTTTTTT
J gene: TRBJ2-7; D gene: -; clone size: once; V gene: TRBV6-6; CDR3 protein: CASSYGGSYEQYF; CDR3 DNA: TGTGCCAGCAGTTACGGGGGCAGCTACGAGCAGTACTTC
J gene: TRBJ2-1; D gene: -; clone size: -; V gene: TRBV6-6; CDR3 protein: CASSYLTGHNEQFF; CDR3 DNA: TGTGCCAGCAGTTACTTGACAGGCCACAATGAGCAGTTCTTC
J gene: TRBJ1-1; D gene: -; clone size: -; V gene: TRBV19; CDR3 protein: CASSITSQQNTEAFF; CDR3 DNA: TGTGCCAGTAGTATTACGTCACAGCAGAACACTGAAGCTTTCTTT
J gene: TRBJ2-5; D gene: -; clone size: few; V gene: TRBV5-1; CDR3 protein: CASSFRAQETQYF; CDR3 DNA: TGCGCCAGCAGCTTCAGGGCCCAAGAGACCCAGTACTTC
J gene: TRBJ1-5; D gene: -; clone size: -; V gene: TRBV27; CDR3 protein: CASSLTSGIQHF; CDR3 DNA: TGTGCCAGCAGTTTAACTTCCGGGATCCAGCATTTT